This TCR beta chain appears in the sequencing data of a study of cytomegalovirus exposure and HLA in healthy donors. Study at large: Inside one of the first data releases sat roughly 80 million unique TCRs taken from HLA-typed donors.

The PCR employed 60 Vbeta primers together with 13 Jbeta primers. Measured with immunoSEQ multiplex PCR; TCRdb has only the in-frame clones, and not every one. The top ten hold 5.4% of the sample, which has 200,000 to 300,000 clones, around 76% seen once. The CDR3 sequence is 15 residues long. Trimming cost V 6 bases and J 3 bases, with 14 bases left between them. CDR1 is LNHNV, CDR2 YYDKDF, per germline (reference sequence). A note on this clone: What it binds is unknown.

Overall study results and limits: There were 150 or so TCR beta chains listed as cytomegalovirus-associated. Most of the TCR beta V segments (in an earlier analysis) were productive either about 87% or about 30% of the time.

The V gene is TRBV15, the J gene TRBJ2-2; D is possibly TRBD1 (5 bases). The sequence was obtained from a woman aged 40 to 50 in good health and CMV-seropositive. The sequenced sample was PBMCs. Here the CDR3 reads CATRTDLLDTGELFF. The CDR3 DNA follows: TGTGCCACCAGGACAGACCTGCTGGACACCGGGGAGCTGTTTTTT.